The source of this T cell receptor (beta chain) is a study of blood T cell repertoires in COVID-19. Turning to the study itself: Material from acute and convalescent COVID-19 was sourced from the United States, Italy and Spain. Nucleic acid was either cDNA or gDNA, and it came from T cells, B-cell-depleted T cells, or PBMCs.

The CDR3 has 16 residues. Germline values: CDR1 MGHDK, CDR2 SYGVNS. The V gene lost 0 bases and the J gene lost 5 bases, with 16 bases spanning the gap. In the original analysis: Amplified reference gene primers provided the basis for estimating nucleated cell counts. The table came from immunoSEQ multiplex PCR; TCRdb's copy has only in-frame clones and leaves some out. The DNA was the basis for D and trimming; V, J and clone size are from that table. The sample includes approximately 170,000 clones, 65% to 90% of them seen just once. V is TRBV25-1 and J is TRBJ2-5, with a weak D call TRBD1 (6 bases). The receptor was isolated from a man aged 50-60 years with active or convalescent COVID-19. Sequencing was performed on peripheral blood. The CDR3 coding sequence is TGTGCCAGCAGTGAATATATCCCCACAGGGCGGGAGACCCAGTACTTC. As protein: CASSEYIPTGRETQYF.